This note documents a single T cell receptor beta chain sequence. Its target is not known. Using immunoSEQ multiplex PCR, the repertoire was profiled, and TCRdb retains in-frame clones only, with some absent. The table has 65,000 to 80,000 clones, approximately 86% seen once; the top ten hold 1.5% to 2%. These data belong to a study of OX40 agonist ivuxolimab in advanced cancers. Germline V gene sequence: CDR1 MDHEN, CDR2 SYDVKM. The V end was cut by 6 bases, the J end by 7 bases, with 12 bases between. This CDR3 spans 12 amino acids. Broader study findings: Normalized T-cell clonal expansion was also low in some nonresponders.

The chain combines TRBV28 with TRBJ1-1, with D hard to call. Source: CD4+ or CD8+ T cells sorted from blood, taken in a trial of the OX40 agonist ivuxolimab. This sequence originates from an adult with an advanced solid tumor such as melanoma, head and neck, liver or kidney cancer. Written as DNA, the CDR3 is TGTGCCAGCAGCACCCGAACGGGTGAAGCTTTCTTT. Translation gives CASSTRTGEAFF.